These T cell receptor beta chains were read from a single sample in a study of T cell repertoires in cytomegalovirus infection. TCRdb re-called the reads through MiXCR, storing one row per CDR3 protein. The table includes approximately 990,000 distinct CDR3 sequences, 30% to 40% detected once. No antigens are known for them. This specimen was cultured CD8+ T cells from PBMCs, taken from culture after CMV antigen stimulation. The receptors originated from a human donor in good health (CMV status not recorded). Some clones in this sample may be carry-over from other donors' samples. Both conserved end residues are part of each CDR3. The order of the fields is D gene, V gene, J gene, clone size, CDR3 DNA, CDR3 protein. The D gene is left open where the match is weak. Clone size is stated in some rows and not others, as once, few, many or a class when expanded.

d_gene: .
v_gene: TRBV7-2
j_gene: TRBJ1-1
abundance: few
CDR3nt: TGTGCCAGCAGCCCAGCGCAGGGACAGAACACTGAAGCTTTCTTT
CDR3aa: CASSPAQGQNTEAFF

d_gene: .
v_gene: TRBV5-1
j_gene: TRBJ2-5
abundance: once
CDR3nt: TGCGCCAGCATAGGCGTGCCATGGGGGTTGACCCAGTACTTC
CDR3aa: CASIGVPWGLTQYF

d_gene: .
v_gene: TRBV5-4
j_gene: TRBJ1-2
abundance: .
CDR3nt: TGTGCCAGCAGCTTGGTGACATACGGCGGCTACACCTTC
CDR3aa: CASSLVTYGGYTF

d_gene: .
v_gene: TRBV10-2
j_gene: TRBJ2-3
abundance: few
CDR3nt: TGCGCCAGTATGAGGGTCCACACAGATACGCAGTATTTT
CDR3aa: CASMRVHTDTQYF

d_gene: TRBD1
v_gene: TRBV7-9
j_gene: TRBJ2-7
abundance: few
CDR3nt: TGTGCCAGCAGCGGAGCGGGACAGGGGATCTACGAGCAGTACTTC
CDR3aa: CASSGAGQGIYEQYF

d_gene: .
v_gene: TRBV7-2
j_gene: TRBJ1-2
abundance: few
CDR3nt: TGTGCCAGCAGCTTAGATCCTTCGACAGGCCTCTACGGCTACACCTTC
CDR3aa: CASSLDPSTGLYGYTF

d_gene: .
v_gene: TRBV7-9
j_gene: TRBJ1-5
abundance: .
CDR3nt: TGTGCCAGCAGCTTAGTTTCAGGGGCCGTCAAGAATCAGCCCCAGCATTTT
CDR3aa: CASSLVSGAVKNQPQHF

d_gene: .
v_gene: TRBV6-6
j_gene: TRBJ1-4
abundance: few
CDR3nt: TGTGCCAGCAGTCCAACGAGGAGGGAAATCCATTGGAAACTGTTTTTT
CDR3aa: CASSPTRREIHWKLFF

d_gene: .
v_gene: TRBV9
j_gene: TRBJ1-1
abundance: .
CDR3nt: TGTGCCAGCAGCCTAACCTGGAACACTGAAGCTTTCTTT
CDR3aa: CASSLTWNTEAFF

d_gene: .
v_gene: TRBV4-2
j_gene: TRBJ1-2
abundance: .
CDR3nt: TGTGCCAGCAGCCAGGAAATCGCGCAGATAGGGTGGGGTGGCTACACCTTC
CDR3aa: CASSQEIAQIGWGGYTF

d_gene: TRBD2
v_gene: TRBV10-3
j_gene: TRBJ2-3
abundance: .
CDR3nt: TGTGCCATCAGTAGCGGGGGGCCCCGGGATACGCAGTATTTT
CDR3aa: CAISSGGPRDTQYF

d_gene: .
v_gene: TRBV6-1
j_gene: TRBJ2-5
abundance: .
CDR3nt: TGTGCCAGCACCGGAAACGTAGACAGGTTTTCGGAGACCCAGTACTTC
CDR3aa: CASTGNVDRFSETQYF

d_gene: .
v_gene: TRBV6-1
j_gene: TRBJ2-1
abundance: .
CDR3nt: TGTGCCAGCAGTGAAGAGATGGGGGGCGTGGGGGATGAGCAGTTCTTC
CDR3aa: CASSEEMGGVGDEQFF

d_gene: TRBD2
v_gene: TRBV4-3
j_gene: TRBJ2-3
abundance: .
CDR3nt: TGCGCCAGCAGCCAAGATGGGAGGGCCACAGATACGCAGTATTTT
CDR3aa: CASSQDGRATDTQYF

d_gene: TRBD2
v_gene: TRBV19
j_gene: TRBJ2-1
abundance: many
CDR3nt: TGTGCCAGTAGTTTTAGCGGGGGGGCCCACAATGAGCAGTTCTTC
CDR3aa: CASSFSGGAHNEQFF

d_gene: TRBD1
v_gene: TRBV6-6
j_gene: TRBJ2-4
abundance: .
CDR3nt: TGTGCCAGCAGATTCCGGGACAGGGGTAACATTCAGTACTTC
CDR3aa: CASRFRDRGNIQYF

d_gene: .
v_gene: TRBV29-1
j_gene: TRBJ2-5
abundance: few
CDR3nt: TGCAGCGTTGAGTGGCTGGTTCCCCAAGAGACCCAGTACTTC
CDR3aa: CSVEWLVPQETQYF

d_gene: .
v_gene: TRBV2
j_gene: TRBJ1-1
abundance: few
CDR3nt: TGTGCCAGCAGTGCCCTGCGCGGGACGGGTCATGAAGCTTTCTTT
CDR3aa: CASSALRGTGHEAFF

d_gene: .
v_gene: TRBV7-6
j_gene: TRBJ1-1
abundance: .
CDR3nt: TGTGCCAGCAGCTTAGGAGGGATGAGGTCTACTGAAGCTTTCTTT
CDR3aa: CASSLGGMRSTEAFF

d_gene: .
v_gene: TRBV12-3/TRBV12-4
j_gene: TRBJ1-2
abundance: .
CDR3nt: TGTGCCAGCAGTTCCTCGTGGGAGGCTTCCTATGGCTACACCTTC
CDR3aa: CASSSSWEASYGYTF

d_gene: TRBD1
v_gene: TRBV7-9
j_gene: TRBJ2-7
abundance: few
CDR3nt: TGTGCCAGCAGCGGGGAGCTGGGACAGCTCTACGAGCAGTACTTC
CDR3aa: CASSGELGQLYEQYF

d_gene: .
v_gene: TRBV12-3/TRBV12-4
j_gene: TRBJ1-1
abundance: many
CDR3nt: TGTGCCAGCAGCTTAGTTGCGAACACTGAAGCTTTCTTT
CDR3aa: CASSLVANTEAFF

d_gene: .
v_gene: TRBV19
j_gene: TRBJ2-5
abundance: .
CDR3nt: TGTGCCAGTAGTATAAACAGGGAGCCGCAAGAGACCCAGTACTTC
CDR3aa: CASSINREPQETQYF

d_gene: .
v_gene: TRBV3-1
j_gene: TRBJ2-6
abundance: few
CDR3nt: TGTGCCAGCAGCCCCCCTCCCTCTGGGGCCAACGTCCTGACTTTC
CDR3aa: CASSPPPSGANVLTF

d_gene: .
v_gene: TRBV5-1
j_gene: TRBJ2-2
abundance: few
CDR3nt: TGCGCCAGCAGTTTCGACAGTACGAACACCGGGGAGCTGTTTTTT
CDR3aa: CASSFDSTNTGELFF

d_gene: TRBD1
v_gene: TRBV7-9
j_gene: TRBJ2-1
abundance: .
CDR3nt: TGTGCCAGCACGGGACAGGGCTACAATGAGCAGTTCTTC
CDR3aa: CASTGQGYNEQFF

d_gene: TRBD1
v_gene: TRBV4-1
j_gene: TRBJ1-1
abundance: few
CDR3nt: TGCGCCAGCAGCCAGCCCGGGACAGGGGGAACTGAAGCTTTCTTT
CDR3aa: CASSQPGTGGTEAFF

d_gene: .
v_gene: TRBV7-3
j_gene: TRBJ1-6
abundance: many
CDR3nt: TGTGCCAGCAGCGCCGGTTTCCTTCTGAGTCGGAATTCACCCCTCCACTTT
CDR3aa: CASSAGFLLSRNSPLHF

d_gene: .
v_gene: TRBV5-6
j_gene: TRBJ2-2
abundance: .
CDR3nt: TGTGCCAGCGGGGAGACGAACACCGGGGAGCTGTTTTTT
CDR3aa: CASGETNTGELFF

d_gene: .
v_gene: TRBV28
j_gene: TRBJ1-2
abundance: few
CDR3nt: TGTGCCAACAGTCTTGGATACGATGGCTACACCTTC
CDR3aa: CANSLGYDGYTF

d_gene: .
v_gene: TRBV5-1
j_gene: TRBJ2-7
abundance: .
CDR3nt: TGCGCCAGCAGCGTCCCCTCCGGGACGGATGATTCCTACGAGCAGTACTTC
CDR3aa: CASSVPSGTDDSYEQYF

d_gene: .
v_gene: TRBV14
j_gene: TRBJ2-1
abundance: few
CDR3nt: TGTGCCAGCAGCCAACTAGCCGGGCATGAGCAGTTCTTC
CDR3aa: CASSQLAGHEQFF

d_gene: TRBD1
v_gene: TRBV28
j_gene: TRBJ2-2
abundance: .
CDR3nt: TGTGCCAGCAGTACCCGGGACAGGGTCTCGAGGAACACCGGGGAGCTGTTTTTT
CDR3aa: CASSTRDRVSRNTGELFF

d_gene: TRBD2
v_gene: TRBV7-2
j_gene: TRBJ2-4
abundance: few
CDR3nt: TGTGCCAGCAGCGAAAGCGGGGGGCGGGAAAACATTCAGTACTTC
CDR3aa: CASSESGGRENIQYF

d_gene: TRBD1
v_gene: TRBV27
j_gene: TRBJ1-2
abundance: few
CDR3nt: TGTGCCAGCAGACGCACCGACAGGGCCCGTCGCGGCTACACCTTC
CDR3aa: CASRRTDRARRGYTF

d_gene: .
v_gene: TRBV5-1
j_gene: TRBJ1-1
abundance: .
CDR3nt: TGCGCCAGCAGCTTGGAACCCTCCGAAGCTATGAACACTGAAGCTTTCTTT
CDR3aa: CASSLEPSEAMNTEAFF

d_gene: TRBD1
v_gene: TRBV5-1
j_gene: TRBJ2-5
abundance: .
CDR3nt: TGCGCCAGCAGCTTAGGGCAGGGGGCAGTCTGGGGAGAGACCCAGTACTTC
CDR3aa: CASSLGQGAVWGETQYF

d_gene: .
v_gene: TRBV6-6
j_gene: TRBJ1-5
abundance: .
CDR3nt: TGTGCCAGCACCCCGTCCGGGTATAGCAATCAGCCCCAGCATTTT
CDR3aa: CASTPSGYSNQPQHF